Below, 4 T cell receptor beta chains from the same sample are listed, as sequenced in a study of T cells after yellow fever vaccination. TCRdb itself ran the 5' RACE reads through MiXCR, one entry per CDR3 protein. The sample includes 550,000 to 750,000 distinct CDR3 sequences, approximately 13% of them seen just once. The sample in question was PBMCs, obtained on the day of the yellow fever booster vaccination. These receptors originate from a man under 40 who received the YFV17D yellow fever vaccine.

This chain uses TRBV5-5 with TRBJ1-2; D call uncertain. Germline V gene data show CDR1 as SGHKS and CDR2 as YYEKEE (reference sequence). The CDR3 loop spans 15 amino acids. V was clipped by 3 bases and J by 0 bases, with 12 bases between them. CDR3 in DNA: TGTGCCAGCAGCTCCCAGATCACAGCTAACTATGGCTACACCTTC. Its translation is CASSSQITANYGYTF.

This clonotype occurred a few times. The chain employs TRBV15 and TRBJ2-5; D might be TRBD2 (5 bases). Germline assignment: CDR1 LNHNV and CDR2 YYDKDF (reference sequence). This CDR3 region has 15 residues. V was clipped by 0 bases and J by 7 bases, with 15 bases between them. CDR3 loop: CATSRDKTLGVTQYF. The CDR3 DNA is TGTGCCACCAGCAGAGATAAGACCCTCGGGGTGACCCAGTACTTC. Complete variable domain (other parts from reference TRBV15 and TRBJ2-5): DAMVIQNPRYQVTQFGKPVTLSCSQTLNHNVMYWYQQKSSQAPKLLFHYYDKDFNNEADTPDNFQSRRPNTSFCFLDIRSPGLGDTAMYLCATSRDKTLGVTQYFGPGTRLLVL.

In its sample, this clonotype was seen a few times. V is TRBV20-1 and J is TRBJ2-1; 7 bases match TRBD2. This CDR3 is 14 amino acids long. Per germline, CDR1 DFQATT and CDR2 SNEGSKA (reference sequence). With V trimmed by 6 bases and J by 0 bases, 5 bases remained unmatched. CDR3 nucleotides: TGCAGTGCGTACCCGGGGGGCTCCTACAATGAGCAGTTCTTC. Amino acids: CSAYPGGSYNEQFF.

This clonotype was found a few times. The genes are TRBV20-1 and TRBJ2-7, with 11 bases aligning to TRBD2. The trim removed 0 bases at V and 1 base at J, leaving 5 bases unmatched. CDR3 length equals 16 residues. CDR1 DFQATT and CDR2 SNEGSKA come from the germline V gene (reference sequence). CDR3 protein: CSARDSRLAGSYEQYF. The CDR3 DNA sequence: TGCAGTGCTAGAGATTCACGACTAGCGGGGTCCTACGAGCAGTACTTC.